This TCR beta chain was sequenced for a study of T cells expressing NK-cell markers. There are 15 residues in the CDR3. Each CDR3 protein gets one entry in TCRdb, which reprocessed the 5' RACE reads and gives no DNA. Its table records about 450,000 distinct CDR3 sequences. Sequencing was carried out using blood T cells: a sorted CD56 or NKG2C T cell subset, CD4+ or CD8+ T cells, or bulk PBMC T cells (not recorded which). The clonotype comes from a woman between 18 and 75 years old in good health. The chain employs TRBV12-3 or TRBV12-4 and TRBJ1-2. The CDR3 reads CASSFNRQGPHGYTF.